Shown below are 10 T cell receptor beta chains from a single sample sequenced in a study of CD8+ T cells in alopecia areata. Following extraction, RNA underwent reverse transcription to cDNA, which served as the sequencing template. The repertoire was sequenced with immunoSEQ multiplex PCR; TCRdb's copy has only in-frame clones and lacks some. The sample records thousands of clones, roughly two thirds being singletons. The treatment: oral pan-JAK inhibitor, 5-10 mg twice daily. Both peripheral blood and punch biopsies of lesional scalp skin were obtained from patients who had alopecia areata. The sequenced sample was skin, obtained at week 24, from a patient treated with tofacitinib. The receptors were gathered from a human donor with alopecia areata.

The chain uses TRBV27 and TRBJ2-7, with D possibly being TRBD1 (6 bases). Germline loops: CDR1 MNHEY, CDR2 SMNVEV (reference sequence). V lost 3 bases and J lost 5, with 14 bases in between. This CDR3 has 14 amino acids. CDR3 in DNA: TGTGCCAGCAGTTTGGTGAGCAGGGGCGACGAGCAGTACTTC. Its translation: CASSLVSRGDEQYF.

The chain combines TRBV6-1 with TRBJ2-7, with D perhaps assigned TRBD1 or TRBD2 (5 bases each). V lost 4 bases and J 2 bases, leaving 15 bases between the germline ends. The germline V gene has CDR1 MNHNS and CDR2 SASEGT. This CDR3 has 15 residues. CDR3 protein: CASSGTRDPAYEQYF. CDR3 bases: TGTGCCAGCAGTGGAACCCGGGACCCTGCCTACGAGCAGTACTTC.

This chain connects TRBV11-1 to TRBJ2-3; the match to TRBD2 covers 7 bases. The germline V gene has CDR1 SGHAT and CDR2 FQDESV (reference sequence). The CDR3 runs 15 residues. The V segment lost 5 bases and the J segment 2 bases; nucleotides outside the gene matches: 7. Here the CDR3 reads CASSPRLAFTDTQYF. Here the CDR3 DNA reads TGTGCCAGCAGCCCTCGACTAGCCTTCACAGATACGCAGTATTTT.

As DNA, the CDR3 is TGTGCCTGGAGTGTATCTGGGGGCGGCTACGAGCAGTACTTC. Translating gives CAWSVSGGGYEQYF. V is TRBV30 and J is TRBJ2-5; D may be TRBD1 (6 bases). The end of the DNA is better explained by TRBJ2-7, so the J call may be wrong. The CDR3 contains 14 residues. Germline V gene data show CDR1 as GTSNPN and CDR2 as SVGIG (reference sequence).

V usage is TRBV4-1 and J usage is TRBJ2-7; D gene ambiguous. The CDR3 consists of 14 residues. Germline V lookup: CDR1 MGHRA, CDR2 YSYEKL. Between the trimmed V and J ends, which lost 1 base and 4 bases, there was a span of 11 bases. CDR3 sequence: CASSQVPPRYEQYF. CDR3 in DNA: TGCGCCAGCAGCCAAGTACCCCCACGGTACGAGCAGTACTTC.

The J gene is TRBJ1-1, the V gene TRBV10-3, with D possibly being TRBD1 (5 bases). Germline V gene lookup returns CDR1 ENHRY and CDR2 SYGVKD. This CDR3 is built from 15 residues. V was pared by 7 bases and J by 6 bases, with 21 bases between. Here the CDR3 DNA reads TGTGCCATCAACCAAAGGGGTCGAACGGAACCTGAAGCTTTCTTT. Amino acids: CAINQRGRTEPEAFF.

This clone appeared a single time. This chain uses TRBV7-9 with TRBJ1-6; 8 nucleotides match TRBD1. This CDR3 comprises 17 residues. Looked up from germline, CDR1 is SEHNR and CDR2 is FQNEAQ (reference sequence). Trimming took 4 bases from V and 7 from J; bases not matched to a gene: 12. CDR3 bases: TGTGCCAGCAGCTCAAACGATAGGACAGGGTGGAATTCACCCCTCCACTTT. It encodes CASSSNDRTGWNSPLHF. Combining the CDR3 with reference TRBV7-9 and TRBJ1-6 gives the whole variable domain DTGVSQNPRHKITKRGQNVTFRCDPISEHNRLYWYRQTLGQGPEFLTYFQNEAQLEKSRLLSDRFSAERPKGSFSTLEIQRTEQGDSAMYLCASSSNDRTGWNSPLHFGNGTRLTVT.

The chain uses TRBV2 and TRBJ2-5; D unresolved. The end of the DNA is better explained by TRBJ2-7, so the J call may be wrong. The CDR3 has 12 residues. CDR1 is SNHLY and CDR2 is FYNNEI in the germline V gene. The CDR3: CASSEFSYEQYF. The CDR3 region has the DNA TGTGCCAGCAGTGAATTTTCTTACGAGCAGTACTTC.

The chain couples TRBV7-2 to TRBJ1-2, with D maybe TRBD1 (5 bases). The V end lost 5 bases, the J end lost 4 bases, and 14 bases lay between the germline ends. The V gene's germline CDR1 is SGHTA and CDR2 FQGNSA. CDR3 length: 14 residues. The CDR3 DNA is TGTGCCAGCAGCACACACGGGGGAGGCTATGGCTACACCTTC. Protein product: CASSTHGGGYGYTF.

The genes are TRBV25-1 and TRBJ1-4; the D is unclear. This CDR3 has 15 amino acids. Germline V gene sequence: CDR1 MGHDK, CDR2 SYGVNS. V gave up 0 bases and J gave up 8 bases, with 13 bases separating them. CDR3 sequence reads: CASSEYRGEVEKLFF. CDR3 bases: TGTGCCAGCAGTGAATACCGGGGAGAGGTGGAAAAACTGTTTTTT.